This is a list of T cell receptor beta chains from one sample in a study of blood T cell repertoires in COVID-19. This table comes from immunoSEQ multiplex PCR, and its TCRdb copy is limited to in-frame clones, with some not included. The sample lists more than 45,000 clones, about 80% occurring once. Sample: peripheral blood. These receptors were obtained from a human donor in a cohort sampled during active COVID-19. CDR3s include the opening cysteine and the closing phenylalanine or tryptophan.

>TRBJ1-1|TRBV6-2/TRBV6-3
CASSQDRGKWWNTEAFF
>TRBJ2-7|TRBV11-2
CASTPTTGGFQYF
>TRBJ2-1|TRBV11-2
CASSLVRDSRSYNEQFF
>TRBJ2-5|TRBV6-5
CASSYSASQETQYF
>TRBJ2-7|TRBV6-4
CASARQPGLGLYEQYF
>TRBJ2-5|TRBV7-9
CASSLTSSVQTQYF
>TRBJ2-1|TRBV11-3
CASSQNSYNEQFF
>TRBJ2-3|TRBV10-3
CAISAQGAGSTDTQYF
>TRBJ2-7|TRBV7-2
CASSFRTSGGLVYEQYF
>TRBJ2-7|TRBV18
CASSQQVLKQYF
>TRBJ1-6|TRBV6-2/TRBV6-3
CASSSGTGGSPLHF
>TRBJ1-3|TRBV5-1
CASSPDSTGTIYF
>TRBJ2-3|TRBV2
CASSRQGSSTDTQYF
>TRBJ2-3|TRBV11-2
CASSFDTGGFRTDTQYF
>TRBJ2-7|TRBV3-1/TRBV3-2
CASSQAAGKSYEQYF
>TRBJ2-2|TRBV28
CASRRTGRNTGELFF
>TRBJ2-3|TRBV5-1
CASSRRLAGEDTQYF
>TRBJ2-5|TRBV19
CASSTVGLAEETQYF
>TRBJ2-3|TRBV3-1/TRBV3-2
CASSQGRGGFLTDTQYF
>TRBJ1-2|TRBV20-1
CSASTGDYGYTF
>TRBJ2-5|TRBV7-9
CASKVEVQETQYF
>TRBJ2-7|TRBV6-1
CASSESGNLYEQYF